The rows below give T cell receptor beta chains drawn from one sample of a study of cytomegalovirus exposure and HLA in healthy donors. Profiled with immunoSEQ multiplex PCR; TCRdb holds only in-frame clones, not every one. The table lists 150,000 to 160,000 clones, about 86% of them singletons. The specimen sequenced was PBMCs. All receptors derive from a human donor in good health. Each CDR3 is given without its conserved first and last residue.

j_gene	v_gene	CDR3aa
TRBJ2-7	TRBV6-6	ASSYKGSTGEQY
TRBJ1-5	TRBV7-6	ASSLLTHGSGNQPQH
TRBJ2-2	TRBV6-1	ASSRQGYTGELF
TRBJ2-3	TRBV27	ASSWFGVDTQY
TRBJ1-2	TRBV9	ASSVGTGGLRYGYT
TRBJ2-1	TRBV7-9	ASSLRGGEREQF
TRBJ2-3	TRBV27	ASSDRVFDTQY
TRBJ1-2	TRBV7-2	ASSLGQGYGYT
TRBJ2-7	TRBV29-1	SALEGGTLQY
TRBJ1-2	TRBV10-3	AISERDRAGDYGYT
TRBJ2-3	TRBV6-5	ASSYAGARDTQY
TRBJ2-5	TRBV27	ASSLTQGGGKETQY
TRBJ2-7	TRBV4-1	ASSLPGTGSYEQY
TRBJ2-3	TRBV2	ASRSTSAGDTQY
TRBJ2-1	TRBV5-4	ASSFSRVTYNEQF
TRBJ2-3	TRBV27	ASSYSADTQY
TRBJ2-2	TRBV6-6	ASNDLRGRAGELF
TRBJ2-1	TRBV27	ASRPDRAGGPSNEQF
TRBJ2-7	TRBV28	ASSLQGAYEQY
TRBJ1-1	TRBV7-9	ASSPDRAVMNTEAF
TRBJ1-5	TRBV5-8	ASSRDRDRYQPQH
TRBJ1-1	TRBV2	ASNPLTGATEAF
TRBJ1-2	TRBV28	ASSLTAQNYGYT
TRBJ1-3	TRBV19	ASNWGPGNTIY
TRBJ1-2	TRBV7-9	ASSPSGTVYGYT
TRBJ2-7	TRBV18	ASSPQSGTGTEQY
TRBJ2-1	TRBV27	ASSPPSGPSYNEQF
TRBJ2-7	TRBV10-3	AISEIRSVVDEQY
TRBJ2-7	TRBV10-2	ASSSSRVYEQY
TRBJ2-5	TRBV18	ASSQLVGTSGETQY
TRBJ2-3	TRBV7-6	ASSLKLRQGVGDTQY
TRBJ2-1	TRBV7-9	ASSAGQGLPNEQF
TRBJ2-7	TRBV7-9	ASSSLGPDRVHEQY
TRBJ1-1	TRBV28	ASSLSTGWGAEAF
TRBJ2-1	TRBV29-1	SVEGEWGGNEQF
TRBJ2-3	TRBV2	ASSVTGGTDTQY
TRBJ2-2	TRBV27	ASSFSGTSFTGELF
TRBJ1-2	TRBV19	ASNDREDYGYT
TRBJ2-5	TRBV9	ASSVGEEETQY
TRBJ2-2	TRBV11-3	ASRPLLGELF
TRBJ2-7	TRBV4-2	ASSQFFSSYEQY
TRBJ2-1	TRBV11-2	ASSILLAGANNEQF
TRBJ1-1	TRBV27	ASSFSTGTGGTEAF
TRBJ1-2	TRBV28	ASSLPSPGTGTRGYT
TRBJ2-3	TRBV2	ASSEDLTFGGPSTDTQY
TRBJ2-1	TRBV5-1	ASRAGTSGGALLFEQF
TRBJ2-3	TRBV5-1	ASSLGLAGDTDTQY
TRBJ2-1	TRBV9	ASSVDSQTYNEQF
TRBJ2-1	TRBV6-6	AISRQGGSYNEQF
TRBJ1-4	TRBV7-9	ASSPGGEKLF
TRBJ2-2	TRBV27	ASRWGQMNTGELF
TRBJ2-5	TRBV28	ASSRDRGQQETQY
TRBJ1-2	TRBV5-1	ASSLDRVYGYT
TRBJ1-2	TRBV4-1	ASSEPGQPGGNYGYT
TRBJ2-7	TRBV28	ASSFRDYEQY
TRBJ2-5	TRBV18	ASSPSGGALQETQY
TRBJ2-7	TRBV6-1	ASSDRGQGLSYEQY
TRBJ2-5	TRBV6-6	ASFGETQY
TRBJ1-2	TRBV5-4	ASSLSRQGGKNGYT